The next 2 T cell receptor beta chains were all read from a single sample in a study of Ad26.COV2.S vaccination and SARS-CoV-2 variants. TCRdb's copy holds only in-frame clones and misses some; the assay was immunoSEQ multiplex PCR. Among 450,000 to 550,000 clones listed, 89% were seen once. Specified treatment: approximately 18 received Ad26.COV2.S at low or high dose, single or two shots; a few received placebo; per-sample allocation not given. The samples were gathered on day 63 after the first injection of vaccine or placebo. The sequences come from peripheral blood, collected in a trial of Ad26.COV2.S vaccine versus placebo. All receptors come from a person aged 18 to 59 who received the Ad26.COV2.S COVID-19 vaccine or a placebo.

The chain combines TRBV2 with TRBJ2-3; TRBD1 aligns across 10 bases. V shed 6 bases, J shed 1 base, and the junction held 19 bases outside the gene matches. This CDR3 is built from 20 residues. Germline V gene sequence: CDR1 SNHLY, CDR2 FYNNEI. In nucleotides, the CDR3 is TGTGCCAGCAGACCAGTCCCGGGACAGGGGAGCGGTGGGGGCACAGATACGCAGTATTTT. This encodes CASRPVPGQGSGGGTDTQYF.

V is TRBV29-1 and J is TRBJ1-4; 7 bases fit TRBD1. The CDR3 sequence is 15 residues long. CDR1 SQVTM and CDR2 ANQGSEA come from the germline V gene. After removal of 4 bases from V and 3 bases from J, the junction contained 8 bases not matched to a gene. The CDR3 protein is CSVGKGGVSNEKLFF. The DNA for the CDR3 is TGCAGCGTTGGGAAAGGGGGCGTATCTAATGAAAAACTGTTTTTT.